This T cell receptor (beta chain) was found in a study of cytomegalovirus exposure and HLA in healthy donors. The overall study: HLA-typed donors contributed approximately 92 million unique TCRs, which were held in an early data release.

A multiplex PCR was run with 60 Vbeta primers and 13 Jbeta primers. Using immunoSEQ multiplex PCR, the repertoire was profiled, and TCRdb retains in-frame clones only, with some absent. This table holds some 180,000 clones, roughly 79% found once. Trimming took 1 base from V and 8 from J; bases not matched to a gene: 17. CDR3 size: 18 residues. CDR1 and CDR2 from the germline V gene are LNHNV and YYDKDF (reference sequence). Nominally healthy donors were sampled, though unrecorded immune exposures were likely. Study-wide points: The authors later found HLA-associated TCR beta chains more clonally expanded than equally common others. Published work reported that the classifier diagnosed cytomegalovirus status with high specificity and sensitivity.

A word on this clone: As yet, its antigen is unknown.

Sequenced sample: PBMCs. The chain recombines TRBV15 with TRBJ2-1, with TRBD2 identical over 7 bases. This TCR was sampled from a male donor in good health and CMV-seronegative. CDR3 bases: TGTGCCACCAGCAGAGGAACGGGGGAGCGGGGCCTCTGGGATGAGCAGTTCTTC. Protein product: CATSRGTGERGLWDEQFF.